This TCR beta chain came from a study of T cell responses to AZD1222 COVID-19 vaccine. Assay: immunoSEQ multiplex PCR; the TCRdb copy retains only in-frame clones and omits some. The repertoire has 250,000 to 300,000 clones, 90% to 95% of them found once; the top ten carry about 0.5%. General study results and limits: Baseline antibody screening turned up just six seropositive AZD1222 recipients.

The CDR3 is made up of 14 amino acids. Germline assignment: CDR1 SQVTM and CDR2 ANQGSEA. V was trimmed by 7 bases and J by 0 bases, leaving 13 bases between them. On this clone itself: The antigen is undetermined.

This sequence originates from an adult who received the AZD1222 COVID-19 vaccine. The sequencing here drew on peripheral blood, taken 28 days after the second AZD1222 dose. The chain combines TRBV29-1 with TRBJ1-3; TRBD1 might be the D (5 bases). CDR3 in amino acids: CSASRGASGNTIYF. DNA of the CDR3: TGCAGCGCCTCAAGGGGAGCCTCTGGAAACACCATATATTTT. Together with reference TRBV29-1 and TRBJ1-3, the CDR3 gives the full variable domain: SAVISQKPSRDICQRGTSLTIQCQVDSQVTMMFWYRQQPGQSLTLIATANQGSEATYESGFVIDKFPISRPNLTFSTLTVSNMSPEDSSIYLCSASRGASGNTIYFGEGSWLTVV.